Listed below are T cell receptor beta chains from one sample, sequenced in a study of metastatic and nonmetastatic thyroid tumors. TCRdb re-analyzed the PCR reads using MiXCR. The repertoire holds tens of thousands of clones, with approximately 25% as singletons. Sequenced input: tumor tissue. These receptors originate from a female donor with papillary thyroid cancer or a benign thyroid nodule (not recorded which). Some clones in this sample may be carry-over from other donors' samples. The CDR3 runs from the conserved cysteine through the conserved F or W. Fields, in order: D gene, V gene, clone size, J gene, CDR3 length, CDR3 protein, CDR3 DNA. D genes are given only for firm matches. Expanded clones are given a class, and other clones once, few, many or no size at all.

D: -
V: TRBV11-3
size: -
J: TRBJ2-1
length: 13
CDR3: CASSLNWGNEQFF
DNA: TGTGCCAGCAGCTTAAATTGGGGGAATGAGCAGTTCTTC

D: -
V: TRBV11-2
size: -
J: TRBJ1-1
length: 16
CDR3: CASSSGNRVGNTEAFF
DNA: TGTGCCAGCAGCTCGGGAAACAGGGTAGGGAACACTGAAGCTTTCTTT

D: TRBD2
V: TRBV7-2
size: medium-sized
J: TRBJ2-7
length: 17
CDR3: CASSLLAGASISYEQYF
DNA: TGTGCCAGCAGCTTATTAGCGGGAGCGTCGATCTCCTACGAGCAGTACTTC

D: -
V: TRBV5-6
size: many
J: TRBJ2-6
length: 15
CDR3: CASSPWASGANVLTF
DNA: TGTGCCAGCAGCCCCTGGGCCTCTGGGGCCAACGTCCTGACTTTC

D: -
V: TRBV7-6
size: few
J: TRBJ2-2
length: 11
CDR3: CASSKTGELFF
DNA: TGTGCCAGCAGCAAAACCGGGGAGCTGTTTTTT

D: -
V: TRBV19
size: few
J: TRBJ1-5
length: 15
CDR3: CASSMGRSSNQPQHF
DNA: TGTGCCAGTAGTATGGGACGGAGTAGCAATCAGCCCCAGCATTTT

D: -
V: TRBV5-1
size: many
J: TRBJ2-2
length: 14
CDR3: CASSLREGAGELFF
DNA: TGCGCCAGCAGCTTGCGGGAAGGGGCCGGGGAGCTGTTTTTT

D: TRBD1
V: TRBV3-1
size: many
J: TRBJ2-5
length: 16
CDR3: CASSLSTGGARETQYF
DNA: TGTGCCAGCAGCCTTTCGACAGGGGGCGCGAGGGAGACCCAGTACTTC

D: -
V: TRBV5-1
size: many
J: TRBJ2-3
length: 14
CDR3: CASSLPRGANTQYF
DNA: TGCGCCAGCAGCCTCCCTAGGGGGGCTAATACGCAGTATTTT

D: TRBD1
V: TRBV6-1
size: -
J: TRBJ1-1
length: 13
CDR3: CAIRTGSNTEAFF
DNA: TGTGCCATCAGGACAGGGAGCAACACTGAAGCTTTCTTT

D: TRBD1
V: TRBV19
size: many
J: TRBJ2-5
length: 19
CDR3: CASSKGLRDRGRFGETQYF
DNA: TGTGCCAGTAGTAAAGGCCTCCGGGACAGGGGCCGGTTTGGAGAGACCCAGTACTTC

D: TRBD2
V: TRBV19
size: many
J: TRBJ2-3
length: 15
CDR3: CADPGLAGGDDTQYF
DNA: TGTGCCGACCCGGGACTAGCGGGAGGGGATGATACGCAGTATTTT

D: TRBD1
V: TRBV9
size: many
J: TRBJ1-2
length: 14
CDR3: CASSGDRPKYGYTF
DNA: TGTGCCAGCAGCGGGGACAGGCCTAAATACGGCTACACCTTC

D: TRBD2
V: TRBV5-6
size: -
J: TRBJ2-5
length: 15
CDR3: CASGLAGERQETQYF
DNA: TGTGCCAGCGGGCTAGCGGGAGAAAGGCAAGAGACCCAGTACTTC

D: TRBD2
V: TRBV28
size: medium-sized
J: TRBJ2-7
length: 16
CDR3: CASSSILAGVPYEQYF
DNA: TGTGCCAGCAGTTCTATACTAGCGGGAGTACCCTACGAGCAGTACTTC

D: -
V: TRBV3-1
size: many
J: TRBJ2-7
length: 13
CDR3: CASSSGTLGEQYF
DNA: TGTGCCAGCAGTTCCGGGACACTTGGCGAGCAGTACTTC

D: -
V: TRBV6-1
size: -
J: TRBJ1-2
length: 12
CDR3: CASSEVERGYTF
DNA: TGTGCCAGCAGTGAAGTGGAGCGGGGATACACCTTC

D: TRBD2
V: TRBV20-1
size: -
J: TRBJ2-3
length: 17
CDR3: CSATPLQKREIVDTQYF
DNA: TGCAGTGCCACTCCCCTCCAAAAGCGGGAGATTGTAGATACGCAGTATTTT

D: TRBD1
V: TRBV19
size: few
J: TRBJ1-6
length: 14
CDR3: CASSATGGNSPLHF
DNA: TGTGCCAGTAGTGCTACAGGGGGGAATTCACCCCTCCACTTT

D: TRBD1
V: TRBV30
size: -
J: TRBJ1-4
length: 15
CDR3: CAWSVPGGGYEKLFF
DNA: TGTGCCTGGAGTGTACCTGGAGGGGGCTATGAAAAACTGTTTTTT